This TCR beta chain emerged from a study of T cells in Graves' hyperthyroidism and ophthalmopathy. Study results and limitations: Model predictions of ophthalmopathy came a median approximately 6 months before onset. Most expanded thyroid clonotypes above 0.001 recurred in blood.

Germline CDR1 is MDHEN and CDR2 is SYDVKM. This CDR3 region has 19 residues. V was pared by 7 bases and J by 9 bases, with 34 bases between. Across 18 months, stable Graves' hyperthyroidism was marked by no progression to ophthalmopathy. The authors obtained PBMCs from roughly 9.7 ml of fresh peripheral blood. This clonotype came up many times. The antigen is undetermined. RNA transcripts gave rise to amplified TCR beta CDR3 regions. HTBI primers were the set used in a first-round RT-PCR of the TCR CDR3. TCRdb analysed the multiplex PCR reads with MiXCR anew, one entry per CDR3 protein. Among some 440,000 distinct CDR3 sequences listed, approximately 14% were seen once.

The receptor was derived from a woman aged 18-30 years with Graves' hyperthyroidism. The sample comprised blood. The rearrangement uses TRBV28 and TRBJ2-1, with D maybe TRBD2 (7 bases). In DNA form, the CDR3 reads TGTGCCAGCAAGGGGGGGGGGGCGGCCGCGGCAACACTTAGAAGTGAGCAGTTCTTC. It codes for CASKGGGAAAATLRSEQFF.